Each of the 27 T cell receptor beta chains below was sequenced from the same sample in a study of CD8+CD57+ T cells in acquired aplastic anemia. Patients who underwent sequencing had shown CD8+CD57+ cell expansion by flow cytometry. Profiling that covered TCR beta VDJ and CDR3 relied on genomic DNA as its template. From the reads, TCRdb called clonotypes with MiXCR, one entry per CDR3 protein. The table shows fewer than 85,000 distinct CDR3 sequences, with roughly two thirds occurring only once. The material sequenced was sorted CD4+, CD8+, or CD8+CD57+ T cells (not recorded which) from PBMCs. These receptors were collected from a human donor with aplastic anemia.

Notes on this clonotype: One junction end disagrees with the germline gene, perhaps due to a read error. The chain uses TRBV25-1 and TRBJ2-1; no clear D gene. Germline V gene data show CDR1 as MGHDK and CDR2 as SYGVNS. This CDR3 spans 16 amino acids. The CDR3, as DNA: TGTGCCACCAGTGATTCACGGCGGAGCTCCTACAATGAGCAGTTCTTC. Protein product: CATSDSRRSSYNEQFF.

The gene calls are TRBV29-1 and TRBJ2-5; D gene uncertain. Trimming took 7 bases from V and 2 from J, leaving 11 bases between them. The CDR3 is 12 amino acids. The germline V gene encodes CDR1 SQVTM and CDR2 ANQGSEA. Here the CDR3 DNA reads TGCAGCGCTGGATGGTTTCAAGAGACCCAGTACTTC. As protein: CSAGWFQETQYF.

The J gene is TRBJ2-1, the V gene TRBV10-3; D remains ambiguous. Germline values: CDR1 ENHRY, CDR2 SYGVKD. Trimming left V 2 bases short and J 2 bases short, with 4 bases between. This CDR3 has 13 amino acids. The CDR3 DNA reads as TGTGCCATCAGTGAGGCGGCCTACAATGAGCAGTTCTTC. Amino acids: CAISEAAYNEQFF.

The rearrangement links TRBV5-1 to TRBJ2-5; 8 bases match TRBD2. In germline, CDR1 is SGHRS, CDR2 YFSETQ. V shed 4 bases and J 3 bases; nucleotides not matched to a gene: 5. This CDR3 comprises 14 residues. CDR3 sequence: CASSAGTREETQYF. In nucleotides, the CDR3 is TGCGCCAGCAGCGCCGGGACTAGGGAAGAGACCCAGTACTTC.

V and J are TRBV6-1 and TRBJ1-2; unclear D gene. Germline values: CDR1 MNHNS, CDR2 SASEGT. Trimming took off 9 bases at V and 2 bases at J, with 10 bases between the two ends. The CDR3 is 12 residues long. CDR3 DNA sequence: TGTGCCAGTAGTCCCGGAAACTATGGCTACACCTTC. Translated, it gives CASSPGNYGYTF.

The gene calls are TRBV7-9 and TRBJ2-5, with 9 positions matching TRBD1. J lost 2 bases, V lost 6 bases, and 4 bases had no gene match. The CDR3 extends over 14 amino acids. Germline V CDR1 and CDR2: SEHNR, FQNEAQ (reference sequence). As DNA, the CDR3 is TGTGCCAGCAGTTGGGGGACAGGGCAAGAGACCCAGTACTTC. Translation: CASSWGTGQETQYF.

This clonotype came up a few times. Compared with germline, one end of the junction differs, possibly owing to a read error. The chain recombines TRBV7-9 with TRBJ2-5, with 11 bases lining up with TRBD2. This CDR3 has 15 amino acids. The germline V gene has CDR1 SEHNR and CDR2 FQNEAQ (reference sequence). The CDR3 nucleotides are TGTGCCAGCAGTTTAGGGACTAGCGGTATTAAGACCCAGTACTTC. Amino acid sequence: CASSLGTSGIKTQYF. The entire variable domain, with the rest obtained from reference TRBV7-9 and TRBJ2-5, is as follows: DTGVSQNPRHKITKRGQNVTFRCDPISEHNRLYWYRQTLGQGPEFLTYFQNEAQLEKSRLLSDRFSAERPKGSFSTLEIQRTEQGDSAMYLCASSLGTSGIKTQYFGPGTRLLVL.

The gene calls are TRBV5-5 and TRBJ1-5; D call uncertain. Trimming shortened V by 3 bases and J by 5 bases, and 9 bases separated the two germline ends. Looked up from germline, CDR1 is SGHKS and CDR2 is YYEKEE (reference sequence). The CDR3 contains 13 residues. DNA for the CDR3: TGTGCCAGCAGCTCTTCCCCCTATCAGCCCCAGCATTTT. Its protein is CASSSSPYQPQHF. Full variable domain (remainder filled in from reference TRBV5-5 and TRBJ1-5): DAGVTQSPTHLIKTRGQQVTLRCSPISGHKSVSWYQQVLGQGPQFIFQYYEKEERGRGNFPDRFSARQFPNYSSELNVNALLLGDSALYLCASSSSPYQPQHFGDGTRLSIL.

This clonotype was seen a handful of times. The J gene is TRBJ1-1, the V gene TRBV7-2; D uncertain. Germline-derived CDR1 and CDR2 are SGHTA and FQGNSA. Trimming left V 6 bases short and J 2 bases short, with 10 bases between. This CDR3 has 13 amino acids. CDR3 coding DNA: TGTGCCAGCAGACTTACTGGCAACACTGAAGCTTTCTTT. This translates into CASRLTGNTEAFF.

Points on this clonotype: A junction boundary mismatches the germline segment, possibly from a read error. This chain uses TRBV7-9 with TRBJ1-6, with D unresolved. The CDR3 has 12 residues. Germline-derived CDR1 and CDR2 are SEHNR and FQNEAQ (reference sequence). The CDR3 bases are TGCGCCAGCAGCCAATCCGTTGGGGCCCTCCACTTT. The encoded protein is CASSQSVGALHF.

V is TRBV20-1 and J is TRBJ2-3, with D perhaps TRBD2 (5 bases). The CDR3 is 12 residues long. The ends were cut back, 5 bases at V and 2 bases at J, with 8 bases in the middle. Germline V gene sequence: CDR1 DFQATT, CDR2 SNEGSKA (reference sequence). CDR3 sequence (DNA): TGCAGTGCTTGGACTCTCACAGATACGCAGTATTTT. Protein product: CSAWTLTDTQYF.

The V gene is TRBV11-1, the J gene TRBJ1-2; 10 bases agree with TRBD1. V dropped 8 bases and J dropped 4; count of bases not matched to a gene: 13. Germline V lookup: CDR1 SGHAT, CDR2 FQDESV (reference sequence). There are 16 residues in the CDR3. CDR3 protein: CASGPQFGTGAYGYTF. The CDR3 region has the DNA TGTGCCAGCGGCCCCCAGTTCGGGACAGGGGCCTATGGCTACACCTTC.

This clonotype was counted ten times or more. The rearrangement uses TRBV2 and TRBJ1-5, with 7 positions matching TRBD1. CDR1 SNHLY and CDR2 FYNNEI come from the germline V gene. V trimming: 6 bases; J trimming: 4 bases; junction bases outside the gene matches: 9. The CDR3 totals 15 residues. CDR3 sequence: CASSLTVRGNQPQHF. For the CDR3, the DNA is TGTGCCAGCAGCCTTACCGTCAGGGGGAATCAGCCCCAGCATTTT.

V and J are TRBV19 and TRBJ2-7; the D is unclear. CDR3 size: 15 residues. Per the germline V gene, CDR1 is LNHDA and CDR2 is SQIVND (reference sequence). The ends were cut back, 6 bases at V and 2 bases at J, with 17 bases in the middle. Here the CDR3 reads CASRVASGVPYEQYF. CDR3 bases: TGTGCCAGTAGGGTCGCTTCGGGCGTACCCTACGAGCAGTACTTC. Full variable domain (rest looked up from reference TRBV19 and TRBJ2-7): DGGITQSPKYLFRKEGQNVTLSCEQNLNHDAMYWYRQDPGQGLRLIYYSQIVNDFQKGDIAEGYSVSREKKESFPLTVTSAQKNPTAFYLCASRVASGVPYEQYFGPGTRLTVT.

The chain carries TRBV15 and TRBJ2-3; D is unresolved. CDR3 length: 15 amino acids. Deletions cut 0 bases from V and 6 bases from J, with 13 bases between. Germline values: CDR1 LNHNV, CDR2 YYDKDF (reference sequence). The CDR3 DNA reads TGTGCCACCAGCAGAGATCGCGAAGGTGGGGATACGCAGTATTTT. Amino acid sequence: CATSRDREGGDTQYF.

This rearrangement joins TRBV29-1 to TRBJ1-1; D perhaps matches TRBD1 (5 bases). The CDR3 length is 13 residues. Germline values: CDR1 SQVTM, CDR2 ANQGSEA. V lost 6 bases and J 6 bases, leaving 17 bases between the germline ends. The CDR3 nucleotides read TGCAGCGTAAAGTGGCAGGGATTGGCTGAAGCTTTCTTT. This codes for CSVKWQGLAEAFF.

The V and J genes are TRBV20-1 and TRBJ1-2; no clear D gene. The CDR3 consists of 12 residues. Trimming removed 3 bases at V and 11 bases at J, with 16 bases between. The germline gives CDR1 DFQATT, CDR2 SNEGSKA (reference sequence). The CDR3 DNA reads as TGCAGTGCTAGGCCCTTCGAGGGAAGGTACACCTTC. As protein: CSARPFEGRYTF.

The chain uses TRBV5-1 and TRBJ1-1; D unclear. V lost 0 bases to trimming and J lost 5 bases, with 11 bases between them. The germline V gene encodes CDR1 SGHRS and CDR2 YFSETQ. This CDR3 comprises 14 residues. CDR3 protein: CASSLEGGSTEAFF. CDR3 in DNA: TGCGCCAGCAGCTTGGAGGGAGGGTCAACTGAAGCTTTCTTT.

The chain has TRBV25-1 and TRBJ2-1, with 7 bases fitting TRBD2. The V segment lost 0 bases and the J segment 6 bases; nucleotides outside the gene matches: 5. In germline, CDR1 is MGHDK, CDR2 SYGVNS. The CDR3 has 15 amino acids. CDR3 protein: CASSEYAGAANEQFF. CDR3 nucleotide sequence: TGTGCCAGCAGTGAATACGCGGGAGCCGCCAATGAGCAGTTCTTC.

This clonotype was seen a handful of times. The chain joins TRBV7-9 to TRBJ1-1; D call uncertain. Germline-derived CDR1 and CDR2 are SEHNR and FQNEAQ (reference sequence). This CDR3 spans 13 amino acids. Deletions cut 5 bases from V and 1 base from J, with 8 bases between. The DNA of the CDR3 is TGTGCCAGCAGCGTTACACAGAACACTGAAGCTTTCTTT. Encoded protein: CASSVTQNTEAFF.

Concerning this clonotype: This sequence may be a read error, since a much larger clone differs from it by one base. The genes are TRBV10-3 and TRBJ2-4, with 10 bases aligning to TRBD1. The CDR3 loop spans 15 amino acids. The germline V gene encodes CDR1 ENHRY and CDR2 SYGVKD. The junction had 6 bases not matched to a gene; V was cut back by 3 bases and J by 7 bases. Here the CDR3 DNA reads TGTGCCATCAGTGATGAGTGGACAGGGGGGAACATTCAGTACTTC. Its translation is CAISDEWTGGNIQYF.

The CDR3 here is CSVSDVETQYF. The CDR3 coding sequence is TGCAGCGTTTCCGACGTCGAGACCCAGTACTTC. The V call is TRBV29-1, the J call TRBJ2-5; D is unclear. The V end lost 5 bases, the J end lost 5 bases, and 9 bases lay between the germline ends. CDR3 length: 11 residues. Germline-derived CDR1 and CDR2 are SQVTM and ANQGSEA.

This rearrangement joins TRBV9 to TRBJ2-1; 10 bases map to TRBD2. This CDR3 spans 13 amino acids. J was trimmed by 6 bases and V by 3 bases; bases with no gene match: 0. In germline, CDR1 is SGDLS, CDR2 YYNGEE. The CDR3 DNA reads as TGTGCCAGCAGCGGACTAGCGGGCAATGAGCAGTTCTTC. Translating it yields CASSGLAGNEQFF.

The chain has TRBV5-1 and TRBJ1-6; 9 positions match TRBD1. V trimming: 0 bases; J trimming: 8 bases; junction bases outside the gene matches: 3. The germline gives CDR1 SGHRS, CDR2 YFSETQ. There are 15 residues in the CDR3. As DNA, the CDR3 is TGCGCCAGCAGCTTGGAGGGACAGGGTTATTCACCCCTCCACTTT. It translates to CASSLEGQGYSPLHF.

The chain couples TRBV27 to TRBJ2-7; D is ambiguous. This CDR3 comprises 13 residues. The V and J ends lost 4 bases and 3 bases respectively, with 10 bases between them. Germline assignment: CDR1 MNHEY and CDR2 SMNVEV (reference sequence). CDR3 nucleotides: TGTGCCAGCAGTTCCCTCCGAGGCTACGAGCAGTACTTC. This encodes CASSSLRGYEQYF.

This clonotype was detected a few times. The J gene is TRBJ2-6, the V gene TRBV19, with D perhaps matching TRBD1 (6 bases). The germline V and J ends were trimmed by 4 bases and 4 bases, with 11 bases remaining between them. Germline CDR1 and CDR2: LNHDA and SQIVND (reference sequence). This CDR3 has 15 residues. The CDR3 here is CASSRGGSGANVLTF. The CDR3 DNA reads TGTGCCAGTAGTAGAGGGGGTTCAGGGGCCAACGTCCTGACTTTC. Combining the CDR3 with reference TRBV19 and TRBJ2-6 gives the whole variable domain DGGITQSPKYLFRKEGQNVTLSCEQNLNHDAMYWYRQDPGQGLRLIYYSQIVNDFQKGDIAEGYSVSREKKESFPLTVTSAQKNPTAFYLCASSRGGSGANVLTFGAGSRLTVL.

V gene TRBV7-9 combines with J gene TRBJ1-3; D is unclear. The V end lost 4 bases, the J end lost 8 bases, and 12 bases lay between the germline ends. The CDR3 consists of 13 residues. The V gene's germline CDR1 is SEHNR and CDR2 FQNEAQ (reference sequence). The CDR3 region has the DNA TGTGCCAGCAGCTCACCGATGGCGGACACCATATATTTT. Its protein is CASSSPMADTIYF.